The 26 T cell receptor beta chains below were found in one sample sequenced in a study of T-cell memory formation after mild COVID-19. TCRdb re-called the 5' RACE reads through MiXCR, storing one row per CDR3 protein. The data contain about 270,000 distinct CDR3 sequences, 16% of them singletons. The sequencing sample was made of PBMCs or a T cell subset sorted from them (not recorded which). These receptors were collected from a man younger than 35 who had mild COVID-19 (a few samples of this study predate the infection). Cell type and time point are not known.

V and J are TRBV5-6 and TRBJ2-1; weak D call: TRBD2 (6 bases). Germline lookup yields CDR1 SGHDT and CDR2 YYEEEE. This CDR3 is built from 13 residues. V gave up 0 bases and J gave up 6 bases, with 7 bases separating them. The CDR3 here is CASSLVGGNEQFF. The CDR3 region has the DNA TGTGCCAGCAGCTTGGTGGGGGGCAATGAGCAGTTCTTC.

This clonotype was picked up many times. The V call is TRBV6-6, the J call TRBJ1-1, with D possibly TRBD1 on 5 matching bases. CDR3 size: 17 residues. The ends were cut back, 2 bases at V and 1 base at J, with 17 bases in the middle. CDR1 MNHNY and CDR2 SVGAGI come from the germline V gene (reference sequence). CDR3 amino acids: CASSYGNRGRENTEAFF. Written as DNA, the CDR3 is TGTGCCAGCAGTTACGGAAATCGGGGCAGGGAGAACACTGAAGCTTTCTTT.

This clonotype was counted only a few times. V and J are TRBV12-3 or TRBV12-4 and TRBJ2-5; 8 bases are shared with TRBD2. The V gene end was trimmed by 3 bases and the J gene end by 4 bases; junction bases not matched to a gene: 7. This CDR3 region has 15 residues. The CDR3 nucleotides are TGTGCCAGCAGTTTGTTAGCGGGGTTAGGAGAGACCCAGTACTTC. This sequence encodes CASSLLAGLGETQYF.

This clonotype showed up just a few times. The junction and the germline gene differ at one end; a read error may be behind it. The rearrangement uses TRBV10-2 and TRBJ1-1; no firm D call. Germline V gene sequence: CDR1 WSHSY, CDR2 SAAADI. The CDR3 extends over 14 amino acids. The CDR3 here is CASSPVASNSEAFF. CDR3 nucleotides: TGCGCCAGCAGTCCCGTTGCGTCCAACAGTGAAGCTTTCTTT.

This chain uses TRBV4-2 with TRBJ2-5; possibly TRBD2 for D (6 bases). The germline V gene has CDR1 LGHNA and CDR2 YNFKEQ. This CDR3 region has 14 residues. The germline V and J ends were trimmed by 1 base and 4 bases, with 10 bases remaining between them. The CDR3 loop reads CASSQAGRGETQYF. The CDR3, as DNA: TGTGCCAGCAGCCAAGCCGGGCGGGGAGAGACCCAGTACTTC.

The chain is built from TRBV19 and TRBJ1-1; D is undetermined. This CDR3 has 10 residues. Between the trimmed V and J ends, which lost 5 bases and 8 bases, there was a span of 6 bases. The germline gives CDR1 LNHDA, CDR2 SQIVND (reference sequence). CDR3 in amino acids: CASSPQEAFF. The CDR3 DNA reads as TGTGCCAGTAGTCCCCAGGAAGCTTTCTTT.

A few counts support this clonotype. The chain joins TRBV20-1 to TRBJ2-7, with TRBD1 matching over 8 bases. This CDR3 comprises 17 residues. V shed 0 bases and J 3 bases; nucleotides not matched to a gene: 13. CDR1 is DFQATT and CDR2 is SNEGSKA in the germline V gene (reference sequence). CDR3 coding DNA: TGCAGTGCTAGAGATATCCGGGCAGGGGGCAAACTCTACGAGCAGTACTTC. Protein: CSARDIRAGGKLYEQYF.

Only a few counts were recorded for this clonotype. The CDR3 sequence: CASSFRRGQYEQYF. The CDR3 region has the DNA TGTGCCAGCAGTTTCCGCAGGGGGCAATACGAGCAGTACTTC. The chain employs TRBV27 and TRBJ2-7; TRBD1 aligns across 8 bases. CDR1 and CDR2 from the germline V gene are MNHEY and SMNVEV (reference sequence). Germline trimming cut 3 bases from V and 4 bases from J; bases unmatched to any gene: 5. This CDR3 region has 14 residues.

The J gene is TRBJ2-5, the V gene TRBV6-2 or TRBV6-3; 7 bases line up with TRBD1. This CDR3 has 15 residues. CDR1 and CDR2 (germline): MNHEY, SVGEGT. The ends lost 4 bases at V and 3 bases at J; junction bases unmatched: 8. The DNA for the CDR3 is TGTGCCAGCAGTTCCCTGACAGGGTGGGAAGAGACCCAGTACTTC. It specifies CASSSLTGWEETQYF.

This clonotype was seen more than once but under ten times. CDR3 sequence reads: CASDRGSGYTF. CDR3 bases: TGTGCCAGTGACAGGGGCAGCGGCTACACCTTC. This chain joins TRBV19 and TRBJ1-2, with TRBD1 matching over 8 bases. Germline CDR1 and CDR2: LNHDA and SQIVND (reference sequence). The CDR3 consists of 11 residues. Germline trimming cut 8 bases from V and 8 bases from J; bases unmatched to any gene: 4.

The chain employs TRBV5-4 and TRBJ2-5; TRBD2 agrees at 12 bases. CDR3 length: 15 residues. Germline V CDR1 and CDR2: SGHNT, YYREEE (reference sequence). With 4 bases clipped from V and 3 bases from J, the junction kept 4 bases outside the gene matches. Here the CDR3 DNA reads TGTGCCAGCAGCCCGACTAGCGGGAGTAAAGAGACCCAGTACTTC. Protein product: CASSPTSGSKETQYF.

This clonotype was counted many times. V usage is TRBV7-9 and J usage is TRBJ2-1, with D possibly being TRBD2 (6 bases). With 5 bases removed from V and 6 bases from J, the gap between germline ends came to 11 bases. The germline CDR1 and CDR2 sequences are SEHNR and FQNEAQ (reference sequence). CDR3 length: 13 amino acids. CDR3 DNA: TGTGCCAGCAGCCCACTAGCTCTCAATGAGCAGTTCTTC. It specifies CASSPLALNEQFF. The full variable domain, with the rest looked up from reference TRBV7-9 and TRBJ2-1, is DTGVSQNPRHKITKRGQNVTFRCDPISEHNRLYWYRQTLGQGPEFLTYFQNEAQLEKSRLLSDRFSAERPKGSFSTLEIQRTEQGDSAMYLCASSPLALNEQFFGPGTRLTVL.

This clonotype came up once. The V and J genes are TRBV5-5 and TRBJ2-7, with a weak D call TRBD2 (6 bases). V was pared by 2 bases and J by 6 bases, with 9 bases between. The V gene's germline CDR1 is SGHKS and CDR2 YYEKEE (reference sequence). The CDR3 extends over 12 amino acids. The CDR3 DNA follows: TGTGCCAGCAGCTTCGCGGGGTTCGAGCAGTACGTC. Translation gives CASSFAGFEQYV.

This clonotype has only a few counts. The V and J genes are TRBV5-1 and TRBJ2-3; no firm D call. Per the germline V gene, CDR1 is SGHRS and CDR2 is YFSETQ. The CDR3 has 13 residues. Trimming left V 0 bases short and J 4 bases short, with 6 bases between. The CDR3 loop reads CASSLAVSDTQYF. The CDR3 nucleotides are TGCGCCAGCAGCTTGGCGGTCTCAGATACGCAGTATTTT.

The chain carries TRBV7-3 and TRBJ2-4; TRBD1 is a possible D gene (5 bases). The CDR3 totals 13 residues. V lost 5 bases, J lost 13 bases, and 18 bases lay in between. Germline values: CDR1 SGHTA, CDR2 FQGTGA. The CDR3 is CASSPQVGQLQYF. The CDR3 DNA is TGTGCCAGCAGCCCTCAGGTGGGGCAGTTACAGTACTTC.

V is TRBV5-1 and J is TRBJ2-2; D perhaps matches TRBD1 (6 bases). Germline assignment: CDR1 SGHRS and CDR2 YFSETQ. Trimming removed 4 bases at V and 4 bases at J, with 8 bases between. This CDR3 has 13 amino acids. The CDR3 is CASSRQVTGELFF. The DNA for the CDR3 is TGCGCCAGCAGCCGACAGGTCACCGGGGAGCTGTTTTTT.

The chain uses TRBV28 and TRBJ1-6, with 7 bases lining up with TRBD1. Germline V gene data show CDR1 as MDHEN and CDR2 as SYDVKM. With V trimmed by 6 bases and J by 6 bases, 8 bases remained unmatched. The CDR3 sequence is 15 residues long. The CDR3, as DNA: TGTGCCAGCAGCCAGCGGACAGGATTTAATTCACCCCTCCACTTT. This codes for CASSQRTGFNSPLHF.

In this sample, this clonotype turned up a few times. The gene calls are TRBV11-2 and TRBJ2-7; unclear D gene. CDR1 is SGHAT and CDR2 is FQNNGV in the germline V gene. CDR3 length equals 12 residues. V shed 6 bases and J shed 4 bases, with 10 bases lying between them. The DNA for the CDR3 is TGTGCCAGCAGTCCTCTGGGTTACGAGCAGTACGTC. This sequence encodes CASSPLGYEQYV.

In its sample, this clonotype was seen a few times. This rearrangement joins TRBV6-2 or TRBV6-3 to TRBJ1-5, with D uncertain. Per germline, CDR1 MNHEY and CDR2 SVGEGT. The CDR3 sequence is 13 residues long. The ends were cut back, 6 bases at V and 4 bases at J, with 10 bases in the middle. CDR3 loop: CASRPRRNQPQHF. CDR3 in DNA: TGTGCCAGCAGACCACGCAGGAATCAGCCCCAGCATTTT.

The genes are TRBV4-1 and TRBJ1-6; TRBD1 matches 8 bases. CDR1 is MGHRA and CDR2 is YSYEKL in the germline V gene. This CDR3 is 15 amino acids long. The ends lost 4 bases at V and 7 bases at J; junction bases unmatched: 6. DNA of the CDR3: TGCGCCAGCAGCCGAAGGACAGGGTTGAATTCACCCCTCCACTTT. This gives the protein CASSRRTGLNSPLHF.

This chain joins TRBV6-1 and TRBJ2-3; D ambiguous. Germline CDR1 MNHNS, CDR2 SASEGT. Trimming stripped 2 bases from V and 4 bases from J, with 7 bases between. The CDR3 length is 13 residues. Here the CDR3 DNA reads TGTGCCAGCAGTGAAAATCCTGCAGATACGCAGTATTTT. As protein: CASSENPADTQYF.

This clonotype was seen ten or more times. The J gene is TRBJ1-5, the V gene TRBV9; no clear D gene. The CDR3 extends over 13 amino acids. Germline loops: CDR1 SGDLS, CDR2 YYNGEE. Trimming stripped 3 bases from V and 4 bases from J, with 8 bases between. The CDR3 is CASSEIGNQPQHF. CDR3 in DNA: TGTGCCAGCAGCGAGATTGGGAATCAGCCCCAGCATTTT.

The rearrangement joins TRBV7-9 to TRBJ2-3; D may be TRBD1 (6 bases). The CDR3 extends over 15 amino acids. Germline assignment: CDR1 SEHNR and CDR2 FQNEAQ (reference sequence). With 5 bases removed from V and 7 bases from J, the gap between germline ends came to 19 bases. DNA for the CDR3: TGTGCCAGCAGCCCACGCCAGGAAACAGGGAATACGCAGTATTTT. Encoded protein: CASSPRQETGNTQYF.

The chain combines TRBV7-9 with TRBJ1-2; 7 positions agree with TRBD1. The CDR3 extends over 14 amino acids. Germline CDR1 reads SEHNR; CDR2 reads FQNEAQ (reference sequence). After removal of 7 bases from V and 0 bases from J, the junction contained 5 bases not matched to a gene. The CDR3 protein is CASTWDSPNYGYTF. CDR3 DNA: TGTGCCAGCACCTGGGACAGCCCTAACTATGGCTACACCTTC.

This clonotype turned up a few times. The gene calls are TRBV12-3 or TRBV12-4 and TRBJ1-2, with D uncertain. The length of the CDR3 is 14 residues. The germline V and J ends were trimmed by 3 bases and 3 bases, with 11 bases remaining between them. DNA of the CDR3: TGTGCCAGCAGTTTTCTCGGGCAGTACTATGGCTACACCTTC. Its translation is CASSFLGQYYGYTF.

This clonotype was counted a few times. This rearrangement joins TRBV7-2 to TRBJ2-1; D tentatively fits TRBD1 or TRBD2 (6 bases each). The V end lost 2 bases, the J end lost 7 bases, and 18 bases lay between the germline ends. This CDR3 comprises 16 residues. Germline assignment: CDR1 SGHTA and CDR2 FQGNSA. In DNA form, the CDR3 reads TGTGCCAGCAGCTTACACCAAGGGGGGCCCGGGAATGAGCAGTTCTTC. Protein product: CASSLHQGGPGNEQFF.